Listed below are T cell receptor beta chains from one sample, sequenced in a study of CD8 T cells in ankylosing spondylitis. Via MiXCR, TCRdb re-called the 5' RACE reads, giving one row per CDR3 protein. The sample holds about 510,000 distinct CDR3 sequences; 5.3% are singletons and the top ten take around 3.6%. Sequences were obtained from blood, either unsorted or a sorted T cell fraction (not recorded which). These receptors originate from a male donor with ankylosing spondylitis. CDR3s include the opening cysteine and the closing phenylalanine or tryptophan. The D gene is left open where the match is weak. For some rows the clone size is stated as once, few or many, or as a class when expanded; others skip it.

J: TRBJ1-2; D: TRBD1; size: many; V: TRBV6-1; DNA: TGTGCCAGCAATCAACCGGGACAGGACTATGGCTACACCTTC; CDR3: CASNQPGQDYGYTF
J: TRBJ1-5; D: NA; size: many; V: TRBV10-3; DNA: TGTGCCATCAGTGACGGCGGATACAATCAGCCCCAGCATTTT; CDR3: CAISDGGYNQPQHF
J: TRBJ2-7; D: NA; size: few; V: TRBV18; DNA: TGTGCCAGCTCACTAATAGGGTCCCCCTACGAGCAGTACTTC; CDR3: CASSLIGSPYEQYF
J: TRBJ2-3; D: NA; size: many; V: TRBV5-1; DNA: TGCGCCAGCAGCTTGGAATCTAGGGGCACAGATACGCAGTATTTT; CDR3: CASSLESRGTDTQYF
J: TRBJ1-1; D: NA; size: many; V: TRBV7-7; DNA: TGTGCTAGCAGTCCTGACCTTCTGACTGAAGCTTTCTTT; CDR3: CASSPDLLTEAFF
J: TRBJ2-3; D: NA; size: many; V: TRBV5-1; DNA: TGCGCCAGCAGATCCCAGGCGGATTTCACAGATACGCAGTATTTT; CDR3: CASRSQADFTDTQYF
J: TRBJ1-5; D: NA; size: many; V: TRBV28; DNA: TGTGCCAGCAGTTTCGAGATTGGGGGCCCGAGCAATCAGCCCCAGCATTTT; CDR3: CASSFEIGGPSNQPQHF
J: TRBJ2-2; D: NA; size: many; V: TRBV4-3; DNA: TGCGCCAGCAGCCAAGATCGTATGGGGCCAGGGAACACCGGGGAGCTGTTTTTT; CDR3: CASSQDRMGPGNTGELFF
J: TRBJ1-1; D: NA; size: few; V: TRBV6-1; DNA: TGTGCCAGCAGCCCTAGACGGGACCCTGAAGCTTTCTTT; CDR3: CASSPRRDPEAFF
J: TRBJ2-7; D: NA; size: many; V: TRBV6-2/TRBV6-3; DNA: TGTGCCAGCAGTACCCCGTCCCCACCGTCCGGCTACGAGCAGTACTTC; CDR3: CASSTPSPPSGYEQYF
J: TRBJ1-1; D: NA; size: many; V: TRBV20-1; DNA: TGCAGTGCTAGGACTGACCTGAACACTGAAGCTTTCTTT; CDR3: CSARTDLNTEAFF
J: TRBJ1-4; D: NA; size: many; V: TRBV20-1; DNA: TGCAGTGCTAGGGCCTGGGGGTCTGGGATGGGAACTAATGAAAAACTGTTTTTT; CDR3: CSARAWGSGMGTNEKLFF
J: TRBJ2-1; D: NA; size: many; V: TRBV3-1; DNA: TGTGCCAGCAGCCAAGATCCGAGGGCGGGAATACGGTACAATGAGCAGTTCTTC; CDR3: CASSQDPRAGIRYNEQFF
J: TRBJ1-1; D: NA; size: many; V: TRBV7-2; DNA: TGTGCCAGCAGCTTGTTAAACCCAGGGTCGGCCACTGAAGCTTTCTTT; CDR3: CASSLLNPGSATEAFF
J: TRBJ2-2; D: NA; size: many; V: TRBV24-1; DNA: TGTGCCACCAGTGATTCCCGGATCGGGGAGCTGTTTTTT; CDR3: CATSDSRIGELFF
J: TRBJ2-3; D: NA; size: NA; V: TRBV7-9; DNA: TGTGCCAGCAGCCTCATAGCGCTAGACGATACGCAGTATTTT; CDR3: CASSLIALDDTQYF
J: TRBJ2-2; D: TRBD2; size: many; V: TRBV29-1; DNA: TGCAGCGTAACACCAGCGGGGGGTGGCACCGGGGAGCTGTTTTTT; CDR3: CSVTPAGGGTGELFF
J: TRBJ2-5; D: NA; size: many; V: TRBV4-3; DNA: TGCGCCAGCAGCCAAGAGTACCAAGAGACCCAGTACTTC; CDR3: CASSQEYQETQYF
J: TRBJ2-3; D: NA; size: many; V: TRBV6-1; DNA: TGTGCCAGCACCGTGACAGGCACAGATACGCAGTATTTT; CDR3: CASTVTGTDTQYF
J: TRBJ2-7; D: TRBD2; size: many; V: TRBV10-3; DNA: TGTGCCATCAGTGAGTCGAAAGGTAGCGGGAGCTCCTACGAGCAGTACTTC; CDR3: CAISESKGSGSSYEQYF
J: TRBJ1-6; D: NA; size: many; V: TRBV6-1; DNA: TGTGCCAGCAGTGAATTCCCGAGCTCCTATAATTCACCCCTCCACTTT; CDR3: CASSEFPSSYNSPLHF
J: TRBJ1-2; D: TRBD1; size: many; V: TRBV6-6; DNA: TGTGCCAGCAGTTGGACAGGAGCCTATGGCTACACCTTC; CDR3: CASSWTGAYGYTF
J: TRBJ2-5; D: TRBD1; size: few; V: TRBV20-1; DNA: TGCAGTGCTAGGGGACAGGGGCTTCGAGAGACCCAGTACTTC; CDR3: CSARGQGLRETQYF
J: TRBJ2-5; D: TRBD2; size: many; V: TRBV20-1; DNA: TGCAGTGCTTTCGGAGCGGGGGGGGACCAAGAGACCCAGTACTTC; CDR3: CSAFGAGGDQETQYF
J: TRBJ2-3; D: NA; size: NA; V: TRBV2; DNA: TGTGCCAGCATGGGGGGCGGGGGCACAGATACGCAGTATTTT; CDR3: CASMGGGGTDTQYF
J: TRBJ2-2; D: NA; size: many; V: TRBV5-1; DNA: TGCGCCAGCGTTTGGGCGGACACCGGGGAGCTGTTTTTT; CDR3: CASVWADTGELFF
J: TRBJ1-1; D: NA; size: many; V: TRBV5-1; DNA: TGCGCCAGCAGCCTCGAGGAGGGATACACTGAAGCTTTCTTT; CDR3: CASSLEEGYTEAFF
J: TRBJ1-5; D: NA; size: many; V: TRBV3-1; DNA: TGTGCCAGCAGCCAAAGGAATGGCAATCAGCCCCAGCATTTT; CDR3: CASSQRNGNQPQHF
J: TRBJ1-1; D: NA; size: many; V: TRBV12-5; DNA: TGTGCTAGTGGTTTGCGGCAGGGTAGCGCTGAAGCTTTCTTT; CDR3: CASGLRQGSAEAFF
J: TRBJ1-2; D: NA; size: many; V: TRBV4-3; DNA: TGCGCCAGCAGCCAAGATTTGGGTTGGGATGGCTACACCTTC; CDR3: CASSQDLGWDGYTF
J: TRBJ2-3; D: TRBD1; size: few; V: TRBV5-1; DNA: TGCGCCAGCAGCTTGGCCCGGGACAGGCTCTCAGATACGCAGTATTTT; CDR3: CASSLARDRLSDTQYF
J: TRBJ1-6; D: NA; size: many; V: TRBV5-6; DNA: TGTGCCAGCAGCGAGGGTACAGGGCGCCTATCACCCCTCCACTTT; CDR3: CASSEGTGRLSPLHF
J: TRBJ2-1; D: NA; size: many; V: TRBV10-3; DNA: TGTGCCATCAGTGTTAATGGACAACCACCCCGAAATGAGCAGTTCTTC; CDR3: CAISVNGQPPRNEQFF
J: TRBJ1-2; D: NA; size: many; V: TRBV5-1; DNA: TGCGCCAGCAGCTTGGTAGGACGAGCTAACTATGGCTACACCTTC; CDR3: CASSLVGRANYGYTF
J: TRBJ2-7; D: NA; size: many; V: TRBV6-2/TRBV6-3; DNA: TGTGCCAGCAGTTACTACCCTGTTGGGACGGTTAAACACGAGCAGTACTTC; CDR3: CASSYYPVGTVKHEQYF
J: TRBJ2-3; D: TRBD1; size: few; V: TRBV3-1; DNA: TGTGCCAGCAGCCCTACAGTCGGTCAGGGGGTTACGCAGTATTTT; CDR3: CASSPTVGQGVTQYF
J: TRBJ2-1; D: NA; size: many; V: TRBV5-5; DNA: TGTGCCAGCAGCCCCTCCCCTAGCGCCTCCTACAATGAGCAGTTCTTC; CDR3: CASSPSPSASYNEQFF
J: TRBJ2-3; D: NA; size: many; V: TRBV15; DNA: TGTGCCACCAGCAGAGTACTACGGGATACGCAGTATTTT; CDR3: CATSRVLRDTQYF
J: TRBJ1-6; D: NA; size: many; V: TRBV5-1; DNA: TGCGCCAGCAGAACTGGGGACTCCTATAATTCACCCCTCCACTTT; CDR3: CASRTGDSYNSPLHF
J: TRBJ1-5; D: NA; size: many; V: TRBV10-3; DNA: TGTGCCATCAGTGAGTCTGACTATGGTCAGCCCCAGCATTTT; CDR3: CAISESDYGQPQHF
J: TRBJ1-1; D: NA; size: many; V: TRBV12-3/TRBV12-4; DNA: TGTGCCAGCAGTCCGCACCCTGCCAGGAACACTGAAGCTTTCTTT; CDR3: CASSPHPARNTEAFF
J: TRBJ1-4; D: TRBD1; size: many; V: TRBV20-1; DNA: TGCAGTGCCCGGACAGGGCGTGAAAAACTGTTTTTT; CDR3: CSARTGREKLFF